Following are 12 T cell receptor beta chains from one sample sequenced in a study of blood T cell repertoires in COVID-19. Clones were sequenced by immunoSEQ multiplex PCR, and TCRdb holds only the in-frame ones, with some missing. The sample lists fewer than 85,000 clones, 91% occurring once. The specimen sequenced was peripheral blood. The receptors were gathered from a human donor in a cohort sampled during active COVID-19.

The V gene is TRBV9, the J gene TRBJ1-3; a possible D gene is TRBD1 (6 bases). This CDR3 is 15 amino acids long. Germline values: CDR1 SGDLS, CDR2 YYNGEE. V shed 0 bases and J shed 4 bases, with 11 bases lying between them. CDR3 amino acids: CASSVETGPGNTIYF. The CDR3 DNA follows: TGTGCCAGCAGCGTAGAAACAGGGCCAGGAAACACCATATATTTT.

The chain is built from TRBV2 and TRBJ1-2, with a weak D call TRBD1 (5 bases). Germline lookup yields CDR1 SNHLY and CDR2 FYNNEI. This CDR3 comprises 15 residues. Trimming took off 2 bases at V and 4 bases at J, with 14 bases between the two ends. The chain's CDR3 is CASSEPKDRPYGYTF. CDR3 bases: TGTGCCAGCAGTGAACCCAAAGACAGACCCTATGGCTACACCTTC.

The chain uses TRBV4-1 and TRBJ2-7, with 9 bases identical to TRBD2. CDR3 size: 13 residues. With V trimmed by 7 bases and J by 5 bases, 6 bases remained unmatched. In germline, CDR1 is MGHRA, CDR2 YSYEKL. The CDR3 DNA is TGCGCCAGCACCAAGGAGCGGGGGGACGAGCAGTACTTC. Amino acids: CASTKERGDEQYF.

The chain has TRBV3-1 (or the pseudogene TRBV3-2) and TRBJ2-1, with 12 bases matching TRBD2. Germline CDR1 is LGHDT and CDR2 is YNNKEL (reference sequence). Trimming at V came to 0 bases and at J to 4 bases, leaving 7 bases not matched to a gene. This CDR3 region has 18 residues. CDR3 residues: CASSQDPASGGAYNEQFF. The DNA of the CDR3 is TGTGCCAGCAGCCAAGATCCGGCTAGCGGGGGGGCGTACAATGAGCAGTTCTTC.

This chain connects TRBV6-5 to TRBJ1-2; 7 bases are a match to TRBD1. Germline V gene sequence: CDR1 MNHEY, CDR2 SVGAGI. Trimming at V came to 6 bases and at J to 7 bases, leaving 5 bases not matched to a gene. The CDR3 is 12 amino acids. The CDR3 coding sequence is TGTGCCAGCAGGAATTACAGGGGTGGCTACACCTTC. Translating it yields CASRNYRGGYTF.

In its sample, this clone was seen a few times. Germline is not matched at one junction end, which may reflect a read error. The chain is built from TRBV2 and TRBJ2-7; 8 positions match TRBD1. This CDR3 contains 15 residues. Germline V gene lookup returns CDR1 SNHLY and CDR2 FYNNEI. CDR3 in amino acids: CAGTGTPLLTYEQYF. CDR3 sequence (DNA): TGCGCGGGGACAGGAACCCCACTTCTAACCTACGAGCAGTACTTC. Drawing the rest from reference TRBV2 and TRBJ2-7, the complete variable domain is EPEVTQTPSHQVTQMGQEVILRCVPISNHLYFYWYRQILGQKVEFLVSFYNNEISEKSEIFDDQFSVERPDGSNFTLKIRSTKLEDSAMYFCAGTGTPLLTYEQYFGPGTRLTVT.

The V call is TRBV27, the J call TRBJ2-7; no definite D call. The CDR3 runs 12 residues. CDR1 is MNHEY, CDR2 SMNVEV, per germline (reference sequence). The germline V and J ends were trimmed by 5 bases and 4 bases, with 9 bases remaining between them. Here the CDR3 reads CASSPDGYEQYF. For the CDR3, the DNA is TGTGCCAGCAGTCCAGACGGGTACGAGCAGTACTTC.

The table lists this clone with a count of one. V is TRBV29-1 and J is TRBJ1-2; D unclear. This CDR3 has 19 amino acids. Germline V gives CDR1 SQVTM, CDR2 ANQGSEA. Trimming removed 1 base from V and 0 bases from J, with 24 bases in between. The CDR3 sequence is CSVEGASSGLKLANYGYTF. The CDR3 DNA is TGCAGCGTTGAAGGGGCGAGTTCTGGGCTCAAGTTAGCTAACTATGGCTACACCTTC.

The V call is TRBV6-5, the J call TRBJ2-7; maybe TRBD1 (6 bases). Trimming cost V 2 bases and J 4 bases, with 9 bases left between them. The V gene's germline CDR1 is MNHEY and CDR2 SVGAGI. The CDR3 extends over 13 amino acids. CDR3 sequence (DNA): TGTGCCAGCAGTTACGGCAGGGGTTACGAGCAGTACTTC. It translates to CASSYGRGYEQYF.

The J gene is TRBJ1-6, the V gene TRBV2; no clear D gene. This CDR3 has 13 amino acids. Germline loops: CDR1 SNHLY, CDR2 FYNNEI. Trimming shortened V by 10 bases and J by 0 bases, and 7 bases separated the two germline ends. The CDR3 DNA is TGTGCCAACACAGCCTCCTATAATTCACCCCTCCACTTT. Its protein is CANTASYNSPLHF.

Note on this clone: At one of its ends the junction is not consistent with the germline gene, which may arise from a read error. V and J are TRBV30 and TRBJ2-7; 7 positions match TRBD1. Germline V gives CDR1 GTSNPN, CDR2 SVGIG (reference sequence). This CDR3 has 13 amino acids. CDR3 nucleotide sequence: TGTGCCTGTAGTGTGGGACAGTCCTACGAGCAGTACTTC. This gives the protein CACSVGQSYEQYF.

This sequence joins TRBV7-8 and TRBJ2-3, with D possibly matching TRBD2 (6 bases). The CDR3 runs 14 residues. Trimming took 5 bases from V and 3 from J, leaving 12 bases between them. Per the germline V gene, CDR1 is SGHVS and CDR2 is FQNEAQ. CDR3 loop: CASSRDRGTDTQYF. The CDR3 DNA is TGTGCCAGCAGCCGCGACCGGGGGACAGATACGCAGTATTTT.